This T cell receptor beta chain was sequenced for a study of vaccination and CD4 T cells after COVID-19. Study as a whole: Overlapping SARS-CoV-2, HCoV-NL63, HCoV-OC43 and HCoV-229E spike peptides were used to stimulate cells. As control conditions, cultures were given either a CEFX pool serving as positive control, an HIV-1 Nef pool, or no peptide at all. Study-wide results and caveats: Researchers report that 304 of 307 vaccine-specific clones in convalescent patients proved spike mono-reactive.

V was shortened by 5 bases and J by 3 bases, with 14 bases between the two germline ends. The CDR3 extends over 15 amino acids. Germline V gene lookup returns CDR1 SGHTA and CDR2 FQGNSA. The treatment here: roughly 11-day PBMC culture with coronavirus spike peptide pools or control peptides (ViraFEST assay). Researchers reported culturing approximately 2 million PBMCs per well with about 10 IU/ml IL-2 and roughly 9.8 ug/ml peptide pools. Points on this clonotype: Its antigen is unknown.

Cultured CD4+ T-cell DNA underwent Oncomine TCR Beta short-read sequencing. TCRdb re-called the PCR reads through MiXCR, storing one row per CDR3 protein. The sample yields more than 10,000 distinct CDR3 sequences, about four fifths seen once. The chain uses TRBV7-2 and TRBJ1-5; D gene ambiguous. This receptor was taken from a human donor who had recovered from COVID-19. The sample comprised CD4+ T cells from blood, cultured in vitro. DNA of the CDR3: TGTGCCAGCAGCCCCCGTAGTGGAATCAATCAGCCCCAGCATTTT. Encoded protein: CASSPRSGINQPQHF.